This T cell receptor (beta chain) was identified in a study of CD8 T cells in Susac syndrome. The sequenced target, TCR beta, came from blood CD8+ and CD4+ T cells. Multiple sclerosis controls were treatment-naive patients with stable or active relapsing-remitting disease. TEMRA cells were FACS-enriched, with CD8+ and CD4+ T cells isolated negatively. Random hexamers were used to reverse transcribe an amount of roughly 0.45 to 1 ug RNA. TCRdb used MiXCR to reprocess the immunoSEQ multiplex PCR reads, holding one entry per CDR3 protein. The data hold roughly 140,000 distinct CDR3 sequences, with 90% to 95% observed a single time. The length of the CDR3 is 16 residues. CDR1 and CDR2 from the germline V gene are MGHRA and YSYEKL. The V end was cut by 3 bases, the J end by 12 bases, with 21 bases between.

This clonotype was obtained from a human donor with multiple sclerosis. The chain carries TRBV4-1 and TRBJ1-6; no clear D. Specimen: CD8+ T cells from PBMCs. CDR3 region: CASSQRIGAHGEPLHF. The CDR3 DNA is TGCGCCAGCAGCCAGAGGATAGGCGCTCACGGAGAACCCCTCCACTTT.